The 32 T cell receptor beta chains below come from one sample, sequenced in a study of shared clonotypes between healthy human individuals. Generated by immunoSEQ multiplex PCR, the TCRdb table keeps only in-frame clones and is missing some. Here the sample spans about 2.4 million clones, 85% to 95% being singletons. Sequencing was performed on naive CD4+ T cells sorted from blood. Regarding subset: CD45RA+ positively selected. The receptors were sampled from a man between 18 and 29 years old in good health.

V gene TRBV5-1 combines with J gene TRBJ2-3; 7 positions match TRBD2. Germline trimming cut 4 bases from V and 0 bases from J; bases unmatched to any gene: 8. CDR1 is SGHRS and CDR2 is YFSETQ in the germline V gene. This CDR3 has 16 amino acids. CDR3 region: CASSAPLAPSTDTQYF. DNA for the CDR3: TGCGCCAGCAGCGCTCCACTAGCGCCGAGCACAGATACGCAGTATTTT.

The count of this clone is one. V usage is TRBV7-6 and J usage is TRBJ1-5; D gene uncertain. The CDR3 contains 15 residues. V was cut by 5 bases and J by 3 bases, with 14 bases left in between. Germline V gives CDR1 SGHVS, CDR2 FNYEAQ. The CDR3 is CASSLAPIDNQPQHF. CDR3 sequence (DNA): TGTGCCAGCAGCCTCGCCCCTATTGACAATCAGCCCCAGCATTTT.

This chain connects TRBV28 to TRBJ1-1; possibly TRBD1 for D (5 bases). This CDR3 contains 12 residues. The V end lost 6 bases, the J end lost 11 bases, and 16 bases lay between the germline ends. Per germline, CDR1 MDHEN and CDR2 SYDVKM. CDR3: CASSVGQGFAFF. Here the CDR3 DNA reads TGTGCCAGCAGCGTGGGGCAGGGTTTCGCTTTCTTT.

This chain connects TRBV28 to TRBJ2-7; TRBD1 or TRBD2 may be the D gene (5 bases each). V lost 5 bases and J lost 0, with 17 bases in between. The CDR3 is 16 amino acids. Germline CDR1 and CDR2: MDHEN and SYDVKM. CDR3 coding DNA: TGTGCCAGCAGTACGATATTCGGGACGGACTCCTACGAGCAGTACTTC. Its translation is CASSTIFGTDSYEQYF.

The chain is built from TRBV9 and TRBJ1-1; D ambiguous. The CDR3 covers 12 residues. Germline assignment: CDR1 SGDLS and CDR2 YYNGEE. The V and J ends lost 0 bases and 8 bases respectively, with 8 bases between them. The CDR3: CASSVATVEAFF. CDR3 bases: TGTGCCAGCAGCGTAGCTACGGTAGAAGCTTTCTTT.

The V gene is TRBV7-9, the J gene TRBJ1-2, with 7 bases fitting TRBD1. The germline CDR1 and CDR2 sequences are SEHNR and FQNEAQ (reference sequence). The CDR3 runs to 15 residues. V dropped 4 bases and J dropped 4; count of bases not matched to a gene: 9. The CDR3 region has the DNA TGTGCCAGCAGCTACAAACAGGGGCAGATCTATGGCTACACCTTC. This sequence encodes CASSYKQGQIYGYTF.

The chain carries TRBV7-8 and TRBJ1-2; D not resolved. CDR1 and CDR2 from the germline V gene are SGHVS and FQNEAQ. V lost 2 bases and J lost 2, with 9 bases in between. The CDR3 is 14 residues long. CDR3 protein: CASSLNLGNYGYTF. CDR3 nucleotides: TGTGCCAGCAGCTTAAATTTGGGGAACTATGGCTACACCTTC.

The gene calls are TRBV15 and TRBJ1-1; D call uncertain. Deletions cut 1 base from V and 6 bases from J, with 9 bases between. The CDR3 has 13 residues. Per germline, CDR1 LNHNV and CDR2 YYDKDF (reference sequence). CDR3 protein: CATSRGGSAEAFF. The CDR3 bases are TGTGCCACCAGCAGAGGAGGGTCGGCTGAAGCTTTCTTT.

The chain combines TRBV30 with TRBJ2-5; no clear D. The DNA end is a closer match to TRBJ2-7, so the J assignment may be wrong. Germline V gene data show CDR1 as GTSNPN and CDR2 as SVGIG (reference sequence). The CDR3 consists of 13 residues. This CDR3 is CAWSVPGTYEQYF. CDR3 sequence (DNA): TGTGCCTGGAGTGTACCTGGAACTTACGAGCAGTACTTC.

The chain carries TRBV18 and TRBJ2-3, with 10 bases fitting TRBD2. The germline V gene encodes CDR1 KGHSH and CDR2 LQKENI. The CDR3 consists of 18 residues. The junction had 8 bases not matched to a gene; V was cut back by 2 bases and J by 0 bases. The CDR3 DNA reads TGTGCCAGCTCACCAACCCCCCCTAGCGGGGGCAGCACAGATACGCAGTATTTT. Translating it yields CASSPTPPSGGSTDTQYF.

This clone was seen a handful of times. This chain uses TRBV6-5 with TRBJ1-2, with D perhaps matching TRBD1 (6 bases). The CDR3 has 14 residues. Germline CDR1 MNHEY, CDR2 SVGAGI. Trimming removed 7 bases at V and 4 bases at J, with 16 bases between. DNA for the CDR3: TGTGCCAGCACTAGGTCGGGGGCTAGCTATGGCTACACCTTC. Translation: CASTRSGASYGYTF.

This rearrangement joins TRBV15 to TRBJ2-1, with 9 nucleotides matching TRBD2. V was clipped by 0 bases and J by 15 bases; unmatched bases: 3. Germline V gene lookup returns CDR1 LNHNV and CDR2 YYDKDF (reference sequence). The CDR3 is made up of 12 amino acids. The CDR3 DNA reads as TGTGCCACCAGCAGAGATAGCGGGAGTGCGTTCTTC. Encoded protein: CATSRDSGSAFF.

This clone was observed once. The chain is built from TRBV25-1 and TRBJ1-6, with no clear D. The germline V gene has CDR1 MGHDK and CDR2 SYGVNS. The CDR3 length is 13 residues. V shed 2 bases and J shed 5 bases, with 4 bases lying between them. CDR3 nucleotide sequence: TGTGCCAGCAGTGAACAGGATAATTCACCCCTCCACTTT. The encoded protein is CASSEQDNSPLHF.

The chain links TRBV15 to TRBJ2-3; TRBD2 agrees at 11 bases. V dropped 6 bases and J dropped 6; count of bases not matched to a gene: 8. The CDR3 consists of 15 residues. Germline CDR1 LNHNV, CDR2 YYDKDF (reference sequence). The CDR3 here is CATRGSGGARDTQYF. CDR3 coding DNA: TGTGCCACCAGAGGTAGCGGGGGGGCCCGGGATACGCAGTATTTT.

The V call is TRBV2, the J call TRBJ2-7; TRBD2 agrees at 11 bases. V lost 6 bases to trimming and J lost 6 bases; unmatched junction nucleotides: 7. The germline V gene encodes CDR1 SNHLY and CDR2 FYNNEI. The CDR3 is made up of 14 amino acids. DNA of the CDR3: TGTGCCAGCAGGGCCGGGACTAGCGGTTTCGAGCAGTACTTC. It specifies CASRAGTSGFEQYF.

The chain employs TRBV2 and TRBJ1-4; 7 bases agree with TRBD1. Trimming at V came to 9 bases and at J to 5 bases, leaving 6 bases not matched to a gene. CDR3 length: 13 residues. CDR1 is SNHLY, CDR2 FYNNEI, per germline. The DNA for the CDR3 is TGTGCCAGTCTGGGACAGCCAAATGAAAAACTGTTTTTT. Translated: CASLGQPNEKLFF.

The chain uses TRBV11-3 and TRBJ2-7, with D possibly being TRBD1 (6 bases). This CDR3 is built from 13 residues. Trimming removed 5 bases at V and 6 bases at J, with 14 bases between. The germline V gene has CDR1 SGHNT and CDR2 YENEEA. The CDR3 sequence: CASSTGTLGEQYF. In DNA, the CDR3 is TGTGCCAGCAGCACCGGGACATTAGGCGAGCAGTACTTC.

About this clone: Other DNA sequences from this sample encode an identical CDR3 as well. The chain carries TRBV5-1 and TRBJ1-4, with D tentatively TRBD1 (5 bases). Deletions cut 0 bases from V and 5 bases from J, with 8 bases between. This CDR3 has 14 amino acids. Germline V gene data show CDR1 as SGHRS and CDR2 as YFSETQ. CDR3 nucleotide sequence: TGCGCCAGCAGCTTGGGACAGATAAATGAAAAACTGTTTTTT. Translation gives CASSLGQINEKLFF.

The gene calls are TRBV4-1 and TRBJ2-7, with 9 positions matching TRBD2. CDR1 and CDR2 (germline): MGHRA, YSYEKL. The CDR3 sequence is 19 residues long. The ends lost 1 base at V and 0 bases at J; junction bases unmatched: 13. The CDR3 DNA follows: TGCGCCAGCAGCCAAGGTTTGGTTGCGGGGGGGGTGAACTCCTACGAGCAGTACTTC. This gives the protein CASSQGLVAGGVNSYEQYF.

This chain's CDR3 is CASSLAFRGSHNSPLHF. CDR3 in DNA: TGTGCCAGCAGCTTAGCGTTCAGGGGCTCTCATAATTCACCCCTCCACTTT. The chain employs TRBV7-2 and TRBJ1-6; perhaps TRBD1 as D (6 bases). Between the trimmed V and J ends, which lost 0 bases and 5 bases, there was a span of 14 bases. Per germline, CDR1 SGHTA and CDR2 FQGNSA. The CDR3 contains 17 residues.

In regard to this clone: Other DNA sequences in this sample translate to the same CDR3. The rearrangement joins TRBV10-3 to TRBJ1-6; TRBD1 matches 8 bases. Germline CDR1 reads ENHRY; CDR2 reads SYGVKD. The V and J ends lost 7 bases and 7 bases, in that order; junction bases with no gene match: 3. The CDR3 consists of 13 residues. The CDR3 here is CAITGDRNSPLHF. The DNA for the CDR3 is TGTGCCATCACAGGGGACAGGAATTCACCCCTCCACTTT.

About this clone itself: This CDR3 is also generated by other DNA sequences in the sample. This chain joins TRBV5-1 and TRBJ1-1; no firm D call. This CDR3 region has 13 residues. Germline assignment: CDR1 SGHRS and CDR2 YFSETQ. The V end was cut by 4 bases, the J end by 4 bases, with 11 bases between. CDR3 DNA: TGCGCCAGCAGCCTTTCAGGCGGCACTGAAGCTTTCTTT. Protein product: CASSLSGGTEAFF.

J is TRBJ2-7 and V is TRBV5-4; 9 bases map to TRBD1. V was clipped by 0 bases and J by 2 bases; unmatched bases: 3. CDR1 is SGHNT, CDR2 YYREEE, per germline (reference sequence). This CDR3 comprises 15 residues. The CDR3 here is CASSLVGTGTYEQYF. The CDR3 DNA is TGTGCCAGCAGCTTGGTGGGGACAGGGACCTACGAGCAGTACTTC.

The chain employs TRBV5-1 and TRBJ2-5; TRBD2 agrees at 10 bases. CDR1 is SGHRS and CDR2 is YFSETQ in the germline V gene. J lost 5 bases, V lost 0 bases, and 10 bases had no gene match. The CDR3 has 17 amino acids. The CDR3 sequence is CASSLEDSGGPGETQYF. CDR3 in DNA: TGCGCCAGCAGCTTGGAGGATAGCGGGGGGCCGGGGGAGACCCAGTACTTC. Looking up the rest from reference TRBV5-1 and TRBJ2-5 gives the full variable domain: KAGVTQTPRYLIKTRGQQVTLSCSPISGHRSVSWYQQTPGQGLQFLFEYFSETQRNKGNFPGRFSGRQFSNSRSEMNVSTLELGDSALYLCASSLEDSGGPGETQYFGPGTRLLVL.

The chain is built from TRBV30 and TRBJ2-5, with 9 bases matching TRBD1. The J call is doubtful: the DNA matches TRBJ2-7 better. The CDR3 consists of 13 residues. CDR1 is GTSNPN, CDR2 SVGIG, per germline (reference sequence). CDR3 in DNA: TGTGCCTGGACGGGACAGGGCCCGAACGAGCAGTACTTC. Amino acids: CAWTGQGPNEQYF.

This clone was counted a single time. The V gene is TRBV4-1, the J gene TRBJ2-1; perhaps TRBD2 as D (6 bases). CDR3 length equals 19 residues. Per the germline V gene, CDR1 is MGHRA and CDR2 is YSYEKL. V lost 2 bases to trimming and J lost 0 bases, with 20 bases between them. The CDR3 region has the DNA TGCGCCAGCAGCCAAACGGGACTCCGCCGCCAAAGCTCCTACAATGAGCAGTTCTTC. This translates into CASSQTGLRRQSSYNEQFF.

V usage is TRBV10-3 and J usage is TRBJ2-7; D possibly corresponds to TRBD2 (6 bases). CDR3 length: 14 amino acids. Germline V gene sequence: CDR1 ENHRY, CDR2 SYGVKD. With 6 bases removed from V and 3 bases from J, the gap between germline ends came to 15 bases. As DNA, the CDR3 is TGTGCCATCAGCTACAGAGGACTACTCTACGAGCAGTACTTC. Protein: CAISYRGLLYEQYF.

The chain uses TRBV7-9 and TRBJ2-2; TRBD2 matches at 10 bases. The CDR3 sequence is 18 residues long. Germline V gene sequence: CDR1 SEHNR, CDR2 FQNEAQ (reference sequence). V was clipped by 2 bases and J by 2 bases; unmatched bases: 8. CDR3 residues: CASSLQASGRGNTGELFF. Here the CDR3 DNA reads TGTGCCAGCAGCTTACAGGCTAGCGGGAGAGGAAACACCGGGGAGCTGTTTTTT.

The chain joins TRBV7-2 to TRBJ1-4, with 7 nucleotides matching TRBD1. The CDR3 covers 17 residues. Germline V gene lookup returns CDR1 SGHTA and CDR2 FQGNSA. Trimming took 0 bases from V and 6 from J; bases not matched to a gene: 10. CDR3 amino acids: CASSLALQGRGDEKLFF. The CDR3 DNA reads as TGTGCCAGCAGCTTAGCTCTACAGGGGAGAGGGGATGAAAAACTGTTTTTT.

This chain joins TRBV5-1 and TRBJ2-7; D is uncertain. Trimming stripped 0 bases from V and 3 bases from J, with 10 bases between. The CDR3 has 14 residues. Germline V lookup: CDR1 SGHRS, CDR2 YFSETQ. The CDR3 sequence is CASSLGAKIYEQYF. The CDR3 DNA follows: TGCGCCAGCAGCTTGGGGGCCAAAATCTACGAGCAGTACTTC.

This rearrangement joins TRBV9 to TRBJ2-1; 10 nucleotides align to TRBD2. The CDR3 is made up of 16 amino acids. V was clipped by 0 bases and J by 6 bases; unmatched bases: 6. The germline V gene encodes CDR1 SGDLS and CDR2 YYNGEE. DNA of the CDR3: TGTGCCAGCAGCGTAGTTGGTAGCGGGGGGTTCAATGAGCAGTTCTTC. Translated: CASSVVGSGGFNEQFF.

J is TRBJ2-1 and V is TRBV9; tentatively, D is TRBD1 or TRBD2 (6 bases each). The CDR3 covers 14 residues. Trimming took 6 bases from V and 0 from J, leaving 10 bases between them. Germline assignment: CDR1 SGDLS and CDR2 YYNGEE. The CDR3: CASTGGGSYNEQFF. CDR3 coding DNA: TGTGCCAGCACCGGAGGGGGCTCCTACAATGAGCAGTTCTTC. Complete variable domain (other parts from reference TRBV9 and TRBJ2-1): DSGVTQTPKHLITATGQRVTLRCSPRSGDLSVYWYQQSLDQGLQFLIQYYNGEERAKGNILERFSAQQFPDLHSELNLSSLELGDSALYFCASTGGGSYNEQFFGPGTRLTVL.